A single T cell receptor beta chain is shown here with its context. Its antigen is currently not known. Per-nucleotide qualities are absent, and no much larger clonotype sits a single base away. Only healthy Caucasian donors were included. The twin cohort consisted of three pairs of female monozygotic twins, all aged roughly 18 to 29 years. Positive isolation kits from Invitrogen were used to isolate CD4+ and CD8+ T cell populations. The data are from a study of identical twins (dated by TCRdb to between 2015 and 2016). The study in broad terms: To test whether fetal clonotypes persist, this study deep-sequenced TCR alpha and beta repertoires from monozygotic twins, from unrelated adults of various ages, and from cord blood. Replicate twin experiments were performed at different times using different library preparation protocols to rule out contamination.

The study at large found these results: Recombination models systematically underestimated out-of-frame TCR alpha sharing in monozygotic twins but agreed with sharing between unrelated individuals. The excess sharing between twins in beta out-of-frame sequences was weaker because fewer shared sequences reduced the signal-to-noise ratio. Fewer insertions were carried by abundant cord blood beta clonotypes; a weaker similar trend was observed in young adult naive repertoires, while no such trend was observed in memory repertoires. Because the same donors could not be followed over many years, the conclusions relied on cross-sectional statistical analysis. Out-of-frame TCR alpha sequences shared between twins showed an excess of low generation-probability sequences compared with coincidental sharing between unrelated individuals. Invariant T cells such as MAIT and iNKT could partly confound zero-insertion analyses, though diverse VJ usage argued against this for most clonotypes.

There are 15 amino acids in the CDR3, from cysteine to phenylalanine inclusive. Only the CDR3 portion is preserved as DNA: 45 bases, with reading frame beginning at the first base. Trimming takes 4 bases off V and 0 bases off J; junction bases not matched to a gene: 4. Looking up the germline V gene yields CDR1 ENHRY and CDR2 SYGVKD. The receptor library was made with 5' RACE. Sequencing was performed on an Illumina HiSeq 2000. A universal primer binding site was introduced by template switching, and a unique molecular identifier was present in the final cDNA, enabling accurate counting of TCR cDNA molecules. First-strand cDNA for TCR alpha and beta chains was synthesized from specific primers in the conserved constant-segment region. Each cDNA library was double barcoded, with a SMART-Mk sample barcode plus Illumina barcodes, to control for contamination. Two successive PCR steps introduced TruSeq adapter sequences along with Illumina sample barcodes. The TCR alpha and beta cDNA libraries were sequenced on the Illumina HiSeq platform using custom primers. As for the original processing: Unique molecular identifiers were extracted from raw reads with MiGEC, and CDR3 positions were determined with MiXCR. For each individual, recombination models were inferred using an EM algorithm with the repgenHMM and IGoR tools. Shared clonotypes were analyzed with the tcR package in R, and sharing was normalized by the product of cloneset sizes. Out-of-frame nonproductive sequences were analyzed to study raw recombination free of thymic and clonal selection effects. The raw public data were reprocessed by TCRdb itself: fastp quality trimming at Q25, MiXCR clonotype calling, in-frame beta chains only. Entries that share a CDR3 protein sequence are merged under the most common genes and DNA. For this entry, the V and J calls and clone size follow TCRdb and not the study's own pipeline. In this sample the table shows 400,000 to 550,000 distinct CDR3 sequences, around 20% of which occur a single time. The biggest ten clones account for about 0.99% of the sample.

The same data also contributed to another study, on T cells expressing NK-cell markers. As the second study states: In sorted CD3+CD56+NKG2C+, CD3+CD56+NKG2C- and CD3+CD56-NKG2C+ T-cell subsets from about 8 donors, TCR beta-chain repertoires were profiled. Among the eight sequenced donors, seven were HCMV-seropositive and one was HCMV-seronegative. To restrict sorting to alphabetaTCR-expressing T cells, an anti-gammadeltaTCR antibody was added in several experiments. In roughly 6 donors, the dominant CD3+CD56+NKG2C+ clonotypes were among the top 10 CD8+ clonotypes and accounted for roughly 1.0-8% of CD8+ T cells. Those dominant clonotypes were again the most abundant among CD3+CD56-NKG2C+ cells in a few donors, at about 25-60.1%. It remained unclear whether the expanded NKG2C-expressing T cell clones were specific for HCMV antigens. All eight donors whose samples were sequenced were randomly selected healthy volunteers, three of them men and five women. HCMV-specific IgG was detected in serum with a commercial ELISA kit to determine HCMV serostatus. MIGEC was used to demultiplex reads and group the reads by UMI, and MiTCR was used to assemble and quantify clonotypes. To exclude erroneous sequences, any TCR cDNA sequence not supported by at least two reads was discarded. The tcR package was used for downstream repertoire analysis, with clonotypes matched between fractions based on CDR3 nucleotide sequence plus V segment. VDJmatch was used to annotate antigen specificity against VDJdb, with one amino acid substitution in CDR3 permitted.

This TCR came from a woman younger than 35 in good health. The V and J segments used are TRBV10-3 and TRBJ2-3, with 7 bases in between that match TRBD2. Sequences were obtained from CD4+ T cells sorted from blood. CDR3 loop: CAISVAGASTDTQYF. The nucleotides are TGTGCCATCAGTGTTGCGGGAGCTAGCACAGATACGCAGTATTTT.